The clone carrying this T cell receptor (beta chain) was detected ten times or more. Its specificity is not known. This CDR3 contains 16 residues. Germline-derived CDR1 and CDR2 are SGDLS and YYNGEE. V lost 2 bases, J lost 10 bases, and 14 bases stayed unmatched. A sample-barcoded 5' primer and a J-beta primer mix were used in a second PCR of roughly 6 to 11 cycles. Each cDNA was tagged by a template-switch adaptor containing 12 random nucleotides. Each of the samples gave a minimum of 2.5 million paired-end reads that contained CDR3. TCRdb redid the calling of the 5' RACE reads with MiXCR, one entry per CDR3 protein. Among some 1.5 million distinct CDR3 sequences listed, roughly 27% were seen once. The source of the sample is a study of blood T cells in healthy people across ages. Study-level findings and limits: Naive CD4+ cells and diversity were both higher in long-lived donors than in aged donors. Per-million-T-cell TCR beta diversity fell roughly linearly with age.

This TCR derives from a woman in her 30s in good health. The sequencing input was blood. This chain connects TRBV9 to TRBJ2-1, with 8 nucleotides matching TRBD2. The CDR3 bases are TGTGCCAGCAGCGTCCTCTCTGTGGGGACTAGTGGAGAGCAGTTCTTC. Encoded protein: CASSVLSVGTSGEQFF.